This TCR beta chain was identified during a study of T cell responses to AZD1222 COVID-19 vaccine. Study conclusions and caveats: White British donors predominated, females outnumbered males, and clonal diversity was possibly underestimated.

In regard to this clone: Its antigen is as yet unknown.

The method was immunoSEQ multiplex PCR; TCRdb's version includes in-frame clones alone and lacks a portion of them. Of approximately 150,000 clones listed, about 93% are singletons. This TCR was recovered from an adult in good health. The sample was peripheral blood, taken on day 0 of AZD1222 vaccination.

The DNA of the CDR3 is TGTGCCAGCAGCCGATGGACAACAGGGGCCTCTGGGGCCAACGTCCTGACTTTC. Its translation: CASSRWTTGASGANVLTF. The J gene is TRBJ2-6, the V gene TRBV7-9, with TRBD1 matching over 7 bases. Germline values: CDR1 SEHNR, CDR2 FQNEAQ (reference sequence). The CDR3 is 18 amino acids. With 5 bases clipped from V and 0 bases from J, the junction kept 10 bases outside the gene matches. Together with reference TRBV7-9 and TRBJ2-6, the CDR3 gives the full variable domain: DTGVSQNPRHKITKRGQNVTFRCDPISEHNRLYWYRQTLGQGPEFLTYFQNEAQLEKSRLLSDRFSAERPKGSFSTLEIQRTEQGDSAMYLCASSRWTTGASGANVLTFGAGSRLTVL.